The source of this T cell receptor (beta chain) is a study of identical twins. Study-wide findings and caveats: Analyses based on zero insertions could be partly confounded by invariant MAIT and iNKT cells.

This clonotype was detected ten times or more. The antigen is unknown. cDNA carried unique molecular identifiers, and a universal primer site was added by template switching. TCRdb independently ran MiXCR on the 5' RACE reads; one entry per CDR3 protein. The data hold roughly 540,000 distinct CDR3 sequences, with approximately 22% observed a single time. Unmatched junction bases numbered 10, after V lost 4 bases and J lost 11 bases. The CDR3 totals 14 residues. This same sample was also taken into another study, of T cells expressing NK-cell markers. That work adds: The study left the HCMV specificity of expanded NKG2C+ T cell clones unresolved.

Sequencing was done on a sample of CD4+ T cells sorted from blood. This TCR came from a woman between 18 and 30 years old in good health. The chain recombines TRBV12-3 or TRBV12-4 with TRBJ1-4; 7 positions match TRBD1. The CDR3 DNA reads as TGTGCCAGCAGTTCGGAGGGGGCCTTGGCGAAACTGTTTTTT. Translating it yields CASSSEGALAKLFF.